Below are 6 T cell receptor beta chains sequenced from a single sample in a study of OX40 agonist ivuxolimab in advanced cancers. TCRdb's copy holds only in-frame clones and misses some; the assay was immunoSEQ multiplex PCR. This sample has 40,000 or so clones, with around 88% found just once. The sample here was CD4+ or CD8+ T cells sorted from blood, taken in a trial of the OX40 agonist ivuxolimab. The receptors come from an adult with an advanced solid tumor such as melanoma, head and neck, liver or kidney cancer.

The rearrangement joins TRBV2 to TRBJ2-7; D perhaps matches TRBD2 (7 bases). Trimming removed 7 bases at V and 2 bases at J, with 15 bases between. CDR1 and CDR2 from the germline V gene are SNHLY and FYNNEI. The CDR3 runs to 14 residues. The CDR3 sequence is CASTAGAFPYEQYF. Here the CDR3 DNA reads TGTGCCAGCACTGCGGGGGCTTTCCCCTACGAGCAGTACTTC.

The table lists this clone with a count of one. The V gene is TRBV6-1, the J gene TRBJ1-1; 8 bases line up with TRBD1. Trimming removed 5 bases from V and 4 bases from J; junction bases left unmatched: 9. The CDR3 sequence is 15 residues long. Germline V lookup: CDR1 MNHNS, CDR2 SASEGT. The CDR3 loop reads CASSPFQGAGTEAFF. The CDR3 DNA is TGTGCCAGCAGTCCATTCCAGGGGGCCGGCACTGAAGCTTTCTTT.

This chain connects TRBV6-5 to TRBJ1-5; 8 bases agree with TRBD1. The germline CDR1 and CDR2 sequences are MNHEY and SVGAGI. Trimming at V came to 10 bases and at J to 6 bases, leaving 8 bases not matched to a gene. This CDR3 has 13 amino acids. The CDR3 nucleotides are TGTGCCACCCATGACAGGGGCGGTCAGCCCCAGCATTTT. It encodes CATHDRGGQPQHF.

Details on this clone: The same CDR3 is also encoded by other DNA sequences in this sample. The chain joins TRBV6-5 to TRBJ2-5, with D hard to call. Germline V lookup: CDR1 MNHEY, CDR2 SVGAGI. Trimming cost V 4 bases and J 4 bases, with 4 bases left between them. The CDR3 is 11 residues long. The chain's CDR3 is CASSSGETQYF. DNA of the CDR3: TGTGCCAGCAGTTCGGGAGAGACCCAGTACTTC.

This chain links TRBV18 with TRBJ2-7; no definite D call. In germline, CDR1 is KGHSH, CDR2 LQKENI. The CDR3 consists of 15 residues. Deletions cut 3 bases from V and 2 bases from J, with 14 bases between. The CDR3 sequence: CASSPLTPGAYEQYF. The CDR3, as DNA: TGTGCCAGCTCACCCCTTACTCCAGGTGCCTACGAGCAGTACTTC.

The chain carries TRBV18 and TRBJ2-5; 9 positions agree with TRBD1. Germline CDR1 reads KGHSH; CDR2 reads LQKENI. V shed 1 base and J 7 bases; nucleotides not matched to a gene: 1. The CDR3 has 13 amino acids. The CDR3 reads CASSPRDRATQYF. The CDR3 DNA reads TGTGCCAGCTCACCACGGGACAGGGCGACCCAGTACTTC.